The subject of this entry is one T cell receptor beta chain. This sample was taken from a study of blood T cell repertoires in COVID-19. In the study overall: Samples of COVID-19 (acute and convalescent) were obtained from the United States, Italy and Spain. Sources were T cells, B-cell-depleted T cells, or PBMCs; the material itself was cDNA or gDNA.

Only in-frame clones appear in the TCRdb table, and some are missing; sequencing was by immunoSEQ multiplex PCR. The sample holds more than 45,000 clones; approximately 85% are singletons and the top ten take about 15%. The TCR sequence derives from a human donor in a cohort sampled during active COVID-19. Sequences were obtained from peripheral blood.

The CDR3 region is CASRVAGSTYNEQFF. As DNA, the CDR3 is TGTGCCAGCAGAGTCGCAGGTTCTACCTACAATGAGCAGTTCTTC. The chain has TRBV4-2 and TRBJ2-1; no firm D call. Germline V gene data show CDR1 as LGHNA and CDR2 as YNFKEQ. CDR3 length: 15 amino acids. Trimming stripped 6 bases from V and 2 bases from J, with 14 bases between.